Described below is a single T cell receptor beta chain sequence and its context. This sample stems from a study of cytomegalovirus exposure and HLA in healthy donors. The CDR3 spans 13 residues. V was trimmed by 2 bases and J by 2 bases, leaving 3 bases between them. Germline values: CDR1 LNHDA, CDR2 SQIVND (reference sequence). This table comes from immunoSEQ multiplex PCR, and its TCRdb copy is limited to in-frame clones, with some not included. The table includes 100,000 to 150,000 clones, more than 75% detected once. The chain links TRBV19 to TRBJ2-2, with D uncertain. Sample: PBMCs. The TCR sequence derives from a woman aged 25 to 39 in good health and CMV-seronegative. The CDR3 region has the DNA TGTGCCAGTAGTATATATAACACCGGGGAGCTGTTTTTT. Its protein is CASSIYNTGELFF.